These 10 T cell receptor beta chains originate from one sample sequenced in a study of early T cells in non-severe SARS-CoV-2 infection. MiXCR, applied by TCRdb to the 5' RACE reads, yields one record per CDR3 protein. This sample has about 90,000 distinct CDR3 sequences, with about 12% found just once. Sequencing was performed on whole blood, taken at baseline. Receptor source: an adult who was a healthcare worker with PCR-confirmed SARS-CoV-2 infection or an uninfected control (not recorded which).

The J gene is TRBJ1-5, the V gene TRBV12-3 or TRBV12-4; D remains ambiguous. CDR3 length equals 16 residues. V was shortened by 5 bases and J by 5 bases, with 19 bases between the two germline ends. The CDR3 nucleotides read TGTGCCAGCAGTCCCCCGGGCCAAAGCCCCCATCAGCCCCAGCATTTT. Protein sequence: CASSPPGQSPHQPQHF.

The V call is TRBV20-1, the J call TRBJ2-3, with D uncertain. The ends were cut back, 2 bases at V and 4 bases at J, with 4 bases in the middle. The CDR3 length is 11 residues. CDR1 and CDR2 (germline): DFQATT, SNEGSKA (reference sequence). The chain's CDR3 is CSARKPDTQYF. In DNA, the CDR3 is TGCAGTGCTAGAAAGCCAGATACGCAGTATTTT.

This clonotype was detected ten times or more. The rearrangement joins TRBV27 to TRBJ1-1; possibly TRBD1 for D (5 bases). CDR3 length equals 13 residues. V lost 7 bases and J lost 3, with 12 bases in between. The germline V gene encodes CDR1 MNHEY and CDR2 SMNVEV (reference sequence). CDR3 amino acids: CASTATGYTEAFF. The CDR3 nucleotides are TGTGCCAGCACCGCTACAGGATACACTGAAGCTTTCTTT.

V and J are TRBV6-1 and TRBJ1-2; weak D call: TRBD1 (5 bases). V shed 2 bases and J shed 4 bases, with 8 bases lying between them. Germline V gives CDR1 MNHNS, CDR2 SASEGT. The CDR3 has 13 amino acids. The CDR3 loop reads CASSEWGSYGYTF. The CDR3 DNA reads as TGTGCCAGCAGTGAATGGGGGAGCTATGGCTACACCTTC.

This clonotype has just a few counts. The J gene is TRBJ2-7, the V gene TRBV7-9, with D tentatively TRBD1 (6 bases). The ends were cut back, 2 bases at V and 5 bases at J, with 10 bases in the middle. The CDR3 spans 13 residues. CDR1 is SEHNR, CDR2 FQNEAQ, per germline (reference sequence). CDR3 nucleotides: TGTGCCAGCAGCTTATCAGGGGTAGACGAGCAGTACTTC. It specifies CASSLSGVDEQYF. Looking up the rest from reference TRBV7-9 and TRBJ2-7 gives the full variable domain: DTGVSQNPRHKITKRGQNVTFRCDPISEHNRLYWYRQTLGQGPEFLTYFQNEAQLEKSRLLSDRFSAERPKGSFSTLEIQRTEQGDSAMYLCASSLSGVDEQYFGPGTRLTVT.

This clonotype has just a few counts. This chain joins TRBV5-4 and TRBJ1-6, with a weak D call TRBD1 (5 bases). The CDR3 runs 14 residues. The V gene's germline CDR1 is SGHNT and CDR2 YYREEE (reference sequence). V gave up 1 base and J gave up 10 bases, with 12 bases separating them. CDR3 protein: CASSLRGTGSPLHF. The DNA of the CDR3 is TGTGCCAGCAGCTTGCGGGGAACAGGATCACCCCTCCACTTT.

Only a few counts were recorded for this clonotype. J is TRBJ1-5 and V is TRBV6-5; 7 bases fit TRBD1. Trimming at V came to 7 bases and at J to 3 bases, leaving 9 bases not matched to a gene. This CDR3 is 15 amino acids long. Germline CDR1 MNHEY, CDR2 SVGAGI. CDR3 amino acids: CASTPGRGPNQPQHF. As DNA, the CDR3 is TGTGCCAGCACTCCGGGTAGGGGGCCCAATCAGCCCCAGCATTTT.

This clonotype was observed at least ten times. The chain couples TRBV2 to TRBJ2-1; D ambiguous. This CDR3 spans 14 amino acids. Germline assignment: CDR1 SNHLY and CDR2 FYNNEI. Trimming left V 6 bases short and J 3 bases short, with 12 bases between. CDR3: CASSGTYLYNEQFF. The CDR3 DNA reads as TGTGCCAGCAGCGGAACATACCTCTACAATGAGCAGTTCTTC.

This clonotype has more than one count but fewer than ten. This rearrangement joins TRBV6-5 to TRBJ2-7; 7 bases match TRBD2. V dropped 0 bases and J dropped 2; count of bases not matched to a gene: 7. The CDR3 is 16 amino acids. Looked up from germline, CDR1 is MNHEY and CDR2 is SVGAGI. The DNA for the CDR3 is TGTGCCAGCAGTTACTCGATCGGCGGGAGCACCTACGAGCAGTACTTC. Protein: CASSYSIGGSTYEQYF.

This clonotype was observed a single time. This sequence joins TRBV30 and TRBJ2-7; 8 nucleotides match TRBD2. From germline, CDR1 is GTSNPN and CDR2 SVGIG (reference sequence). The CDR3 runs 12 residues. The CDR3 region is CASGISSYEQYF. The CDR3 nucleotides are TGTGCTAGCGGGATAAGCTCCTACGAGCAGTACTTC. The whole variable domain, remainder taken from reference TRBV30 and TRBJ2-7, is SQTIHQWPATLVQPVGSPLSLECTVEGTSNPNLYWYRQAAGRGLQLLFYSVGIGQISSEVPQNLSASRPQDRQFILSSKKLLLSDSGFYLCASGISSYEQYFGPGTRLTVT.